This T cell receptor beta chain was identified in a study of OX40 agonist ivuxolimab in advanced cancers. In the study overall: Ivuxolimab was a fully human IgG2 agonistic monoclonal antibody targeting the costimulatory receptor OX40 (CD134). Peripheral TCRbeta sequencing was intended to test whether TCR sequence diversity was altered and clonal T-cell expansion was caused by ivuxolimab. In the dose-escalation cohort, roughly four fifths of patients were male, and the mean age was approximately 55 years, with a range of 23 to 79. Of the approximately 50 dose-escalation patients, hepatocellular carcinoma was present in some 19, melanoma in approximately 15, renal cell carcinoma in 9 and head and neck cancer in 9. Partial responses were achieved by three dose-escalation patients, of whom one had hepatocellular carcinoma and two had cutaneous melanoma. Intravenous ivuxolimab was administered to patients every 2 weeks at six dose levels: 0.01, 0.1, 0.3, 1.5, 3 and 10 mg/kg. Patients were allowed to have had prior anti-PD-1, anti-PD-L1 or anti-CTLA-4 therapy, and roughly 40% of the dose-escalation patients had previously received checkpoint inhibitors. The paper describes the monotherapy dose-escalation part (N of about 55 patients) of the phase I trial of ivuxolimab. The investigation overall reported the following: Antigen specificity was not determined for the clonally expanded peripheral T cells. After ivuxolimab, CD8+ T cells had more expanded clones than CD4+ T cells on average. At doses of 0.1 to 3.0 mg/kg, clonal expansion of both CD4+ and CD8+ T cells in blood was seen between baseline and week 6. In the 0.1-3.0 mg/kg groups, partial responders were among the patients with the lowest normalized peripheral clonal expansion, particularly in CD8+ T cells. Low levels of normalized T-cell clonal expansion were also seen in some nonresponding patients.

This clone was seen only once. This clone's antigen is unknown. There are no base qualities to consult, and no much larger clone falls within one base. The trial excluded patients who had a history of autoimmune disease or who were on systemic immunosuppression. Peripheral blood for TCR sequencing was collected from all dose cohorts at baseline, on cycle 4 day 1, and on cycle 7 day 1. Samples were obtained from an open-label, multicenter, first-in-human phase I dose-escalation trial of ivuxolimab. Adults with locally advanced or metastatic head and neck squamous cell, hepatocellular, melanoma or renal cell carcinoma were enrolled in the trial. CD4+ and CD8+ T cells were sorted separately from peripheral blood before TCR sequencing. The germline V and J ends show losses of 4 bases and 1 base respectively, and no gene match explains 11 bases of the junction. The germline V gene provides CDR1 SGDLS and CDR2 YYNGEE. CDR3 length: 17 amino acids, cysteine to phenylalanine. The CDR3 DNA has 51 bases and is translated from base 1.

For sequencing of the TCRbeta CDR3 region, genomic DNA was extracted from the sorted cells. The immunoSEQ Assay was used to sequence the TCRbeta CDR3 regions. Here the immuneACCESS table is served through TCRdb, limited to in-frame sequences with V and J called. Missing clones are a known gap in these copies; in checked studies unresolved V genes cover under half, and the rest lacks a known reason. This sample lists roughly 92,000 clones; roughly 90% were detected once. The biggest ten clones account for 3% to 3.5% of the sample. The receptor was isolated from an adult with an advanced solid tumor such as melanoma, head and neck, liver or kidney cancer. The specimen comprised CD4+ or CD8+ T cells sorted from blood, sampled in a trial of the OX40 agonist ivuxolimab. The sequence joins TRBV9 to TRBJ2-1; TRBD2 fits 7 bases in the junction. The nucleotide sequence is TGTGCCAGCAGCCTGTTAGCGGGTTTGGGGTCCTACAATGAGCAGTTCTTC. The resulting protein is CASSLLAGLGSYNEQFF.